These T cell receptor beta chains were read from a single sample in a study of immune heterogeneity within non-small cell lung tumors. One entry per CDR3 protein, called by TCRdb with MiXCR from the multiplex PCR reads. This sample has 5,000 to 6,500 distinct CDR3 sequences, with around 19% found just once. Material: lung tumor tissue. These receptors were taken from a man aged 35-49 years with non-small cell lung cancer. CDR3s include the opening cysteine and the closing phenylalanine or tryptophan. The D gene is left open where the match is weak. Expanded clones are given a class, and other clones once, few, many or no size at all.

length	size	V	D	J	DNA	CDR3
16	medium-sized	TRBV28	-	TRBJ2-7	TGTGCCAGCAGTTTGGATGTGGCAGCGGGCACCTACGAGCAGTACTTC	CASSLDVAAGTYEQYF
12	medium-sized	TRBV20-1	-	TRBJ1-2	TGCAGTGCTAGAGGCGCTAACTATGGCTACACCTTC	CSARGANYGYTF
16	many	TRBV12-3/TRBV12-4	-	TRBJ2-5	TGTGCCAGCAGCCCCCCCGAGGCGGTATCGGGAGAGACCCAGTACTTC	CASSPPEAVSGETQYF
18	medium-sized	TRBV6-1	-	TRBJ2-7	TGTGCCAGCAGTACGCAGGGGGGGGTAGCGGTTATCTCCTACGAGCAGTACTTC	CASSTQGGVAVISYEQYF
14	medium-sized	TRBV6-1	-	TRBJ1-3	TGTGCCAGCAGACCCGGGTCATTAGGAAACACCATATATTTT	CASRPGSLGNTIYF
12	-	TRBV28	-	TRBJ1-4	TGTGCCAGCAGTTTAAGCGCGGGAAAACTGTTTTTT	CASSLSAGKLFF
15	medium-sized	TRBV7-9	-	TRBJ1-2	TGTGCCAGCAGCTTATCGGCGGGGGCGGAGTATGGCTACACCTTC	CASSLSAGAEYGYTF
14	medium-sized	TRBV7-2	-	TRBJ1-6	TGTGCCAGCAGCCTTGGACGGACAAATTCACCCCTCCACTTT	CASSLGRTNSPLHF
15	large	TRBV27	TRBD1	TRBJ1-2	TGTGCCAGCAGTCAGTCCGGGACAGGGGTCTATGGCTACACCTTC	CASSQSGTGVYGYTF
14	medium-sized	TRBV4-1	-	TRBJ1-1	TGCGCCAGCAGCCAAGAGGGGGCCGCCCATGAAGCTTTCTTT	CASSQEGAAHEAFF
14	-	TRBV7-9	TRBD2	TRBJ2-3	TGTGCCAGCAGCCTGGGGGGAGCGGGGGATACGCAGTATTTT	CASSLGGAGDTQYF
13	medium-sized	TRBV5-1	-	TRBJ2-2	TGCGCCAGCAGCCGCGGGGAAGCCGGGGAGCTGTTTTTT	CASSRGEAGELFF
12	medium-sized	TRBV5-8	-	TRBJ1-5	TGTGCCAGCAGCTTGTGGTATGGGCCCCAGCATTTT	CASSLWYGPQHF
16	-	TRBV10-2	-	TRBJ1-2	TGCGCCAGCAGCGGGAGAGGGGAGTCCAGGAATTTAGGCTACACCTTC	CASSGRGESRNLGYTF
11	medium-sized	TRBV20-1	-	TRBJ2-5	TGCAGTGCTAGCTTTAGGGGGACCCAGTACTTC	CSASFRGTQYF